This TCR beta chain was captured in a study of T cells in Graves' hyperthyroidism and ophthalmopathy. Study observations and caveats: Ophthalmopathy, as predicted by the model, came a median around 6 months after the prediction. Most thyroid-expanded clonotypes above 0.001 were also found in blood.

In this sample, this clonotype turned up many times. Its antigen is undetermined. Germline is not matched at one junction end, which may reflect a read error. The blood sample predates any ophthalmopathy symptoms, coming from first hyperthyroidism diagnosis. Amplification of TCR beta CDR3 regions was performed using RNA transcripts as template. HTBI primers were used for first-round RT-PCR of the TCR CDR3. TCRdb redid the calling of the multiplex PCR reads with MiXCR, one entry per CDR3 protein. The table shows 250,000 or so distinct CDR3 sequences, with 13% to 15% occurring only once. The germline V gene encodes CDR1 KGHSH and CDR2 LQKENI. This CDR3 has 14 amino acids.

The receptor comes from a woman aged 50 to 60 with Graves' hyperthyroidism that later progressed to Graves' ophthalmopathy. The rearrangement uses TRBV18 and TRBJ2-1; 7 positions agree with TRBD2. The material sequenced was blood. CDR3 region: CASSPPGGYNEQFF. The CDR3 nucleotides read TGTGCCAGCTCGCCACCGGGGGGTTACAATGAGCAGTTCTTC. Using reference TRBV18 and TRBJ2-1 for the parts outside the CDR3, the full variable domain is NAGVMQNPRHLVRRRGQEARLRCSPMKGHSHVYWYRQLPEEGLKFMVYLQKENIIDESGMPKERFSAEFPKEGPSILRIQQVVRGDSAAYFCASSPPGGYNEQFFGPGTRLTVL.